Ten or more counts support the clone carrying this TCR beta chain. Its antigen is as yet unknown. One entry per CDR3 protein results from TCRdb running MiXCR on the 5' RACE reads. The sample has some 220,000 distinct CDR3 sequences, 6% to 8% seen once. This sample is drawn from a study of CD8 T cells in ankylosing spondylitis. Study-level results: Disease-linked clones were reportedly significantly enriched in matched ankylosing spondylitis synovial fluid. Several highly homologous variants made up a TCR beta motif, and this motif appeared characteristic of ankylosing spondylitis blood.

The CDR3 is 16 amino acids. Trimming cost V 3 bases and J 5 bases; bases outside gene matches: 9. The sample comprised blood, either unsorted or a sorted T cell fraction (not recorded which). The clonotype comes from a male donor with ankylosing spondylitis. The chain couples TRBV12-3 or TRBV12-4 to TRBJ2-5; 10 bases line up with TRBD1. The CDR3 protein is CASSFRTGGVGETQYF. CDR3 nucleotide sequence: TGTGCCAGCAGTTTTAGGACAGGGGGAGTCGGGGAGACCCAGTACTTC.